This T cell receptor (beta chain) was identified in a study of CD8+ T cells in alopecia areata. Study-level background: Dosing with tofacitinib proceeded for 6 to 18 months, followed by 6 months off drug.

For this clone: Its specificity is not known.

Per germline, CDR1 MNHEY and CDR2 SVGAGI. Trimming removed 0 bases at V and 5 bases at J, with 6 bases between. The CDR3 totals 13 residues. Treatment reported: oral pan-JAK inhibitor, 5-10 mg twice daily. Sequencing templates came from extracted RNA that was reverse transcribed into cDNA. Measured with immunoSEQ multiplex PCR; TCRdb has only the in-frame clones, and not every one. Found here are about 120,000 clones, roughly 50% of them singletons; the top ten hold around 30%. The study's findings and limits: Lesional scalp, notably in alopecia totalis/universalis, had clonality above that of normal scalp. Mice showed clearer TCR sharing than patients did, a gap that was possibly HLA-related.

Sequencing was performed on CD8+ T cells sorted from blood, taken at week 4, from a patient treated with tofacitinib. The clonotype originates from a human donor with alopecia areata. This rearrangement joins TRBV6-5 to TRBJ2-3; D is unresolved. DNA of the CDR3: TGTGCCAGCAGTTACTCGTATCGAGATACGCAGTATTTT. Its translation is CASSYSYRDTQYF.